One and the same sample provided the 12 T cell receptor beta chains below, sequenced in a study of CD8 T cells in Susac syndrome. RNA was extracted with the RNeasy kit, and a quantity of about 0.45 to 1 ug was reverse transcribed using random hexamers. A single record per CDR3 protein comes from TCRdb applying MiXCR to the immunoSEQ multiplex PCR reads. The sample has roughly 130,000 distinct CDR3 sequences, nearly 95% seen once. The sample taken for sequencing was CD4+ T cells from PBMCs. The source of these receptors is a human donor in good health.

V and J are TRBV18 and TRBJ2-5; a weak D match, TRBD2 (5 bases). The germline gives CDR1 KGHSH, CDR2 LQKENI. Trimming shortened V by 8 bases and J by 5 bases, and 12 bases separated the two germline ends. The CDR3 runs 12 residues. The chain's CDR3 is CASGSLGETQYF. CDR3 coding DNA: TGTGCCAGCGGGAGTTTGGGGGAGACCCAGTACTTC.

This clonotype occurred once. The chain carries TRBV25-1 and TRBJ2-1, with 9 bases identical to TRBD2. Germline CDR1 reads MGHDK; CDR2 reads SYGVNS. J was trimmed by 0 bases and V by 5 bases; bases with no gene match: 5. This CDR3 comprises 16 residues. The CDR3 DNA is TGTGCCAGCAGTACGACTAGCGGAGCCTCCTACAATGAGCAGTTCTTC. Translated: CASSTTSGASYNEQFF.

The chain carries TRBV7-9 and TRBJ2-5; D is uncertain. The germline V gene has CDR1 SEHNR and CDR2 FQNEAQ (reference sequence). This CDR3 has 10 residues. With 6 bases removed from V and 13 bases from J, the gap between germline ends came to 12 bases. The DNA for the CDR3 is TGTGCCAGCAGTCCCACCCCCCGGTACTTC. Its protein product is CASSPTPRYF.

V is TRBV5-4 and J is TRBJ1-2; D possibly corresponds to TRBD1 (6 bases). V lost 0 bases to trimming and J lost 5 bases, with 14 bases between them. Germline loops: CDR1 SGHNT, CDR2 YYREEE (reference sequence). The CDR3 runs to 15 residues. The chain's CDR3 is CASSLGTEDAYGYTF. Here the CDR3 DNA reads TGTGCCAGCAGCTTGGGGACAGAAGATGCGTATGGCTACACCTTC.

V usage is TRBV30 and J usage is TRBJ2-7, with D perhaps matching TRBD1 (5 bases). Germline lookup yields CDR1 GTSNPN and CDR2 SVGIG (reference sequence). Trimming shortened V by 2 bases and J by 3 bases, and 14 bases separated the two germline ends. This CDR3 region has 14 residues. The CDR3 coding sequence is TGTGCCTGGAGTTCAGGGTCCTTTTACTACGAGCAGTACTTC. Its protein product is CAWSSGSFYYEQYF.

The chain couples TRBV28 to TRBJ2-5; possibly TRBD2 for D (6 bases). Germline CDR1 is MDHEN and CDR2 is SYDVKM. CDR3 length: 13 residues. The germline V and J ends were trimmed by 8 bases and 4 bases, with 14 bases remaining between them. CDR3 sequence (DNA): TGTGCCAGCGTCTCCGGGGGAAGAGAGACCCAGTACTTC. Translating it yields CASVSGGRETQYF.

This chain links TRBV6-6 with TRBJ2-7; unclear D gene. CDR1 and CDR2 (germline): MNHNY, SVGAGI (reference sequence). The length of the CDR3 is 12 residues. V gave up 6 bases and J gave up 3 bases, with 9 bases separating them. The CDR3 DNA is TGTGCCAGCAGGGCAGTAAACTACGAGCAGTACTTC. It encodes CASRAVNYEQYF.

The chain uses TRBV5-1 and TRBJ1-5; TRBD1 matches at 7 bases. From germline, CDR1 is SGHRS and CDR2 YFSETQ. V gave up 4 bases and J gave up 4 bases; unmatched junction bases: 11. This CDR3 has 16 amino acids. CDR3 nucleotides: TGCGCCAGCAGCCCCACTTCCGGGACAGAAAATCAGCCCCAGCATTTT. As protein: CASSPTSGTENQPQHF.

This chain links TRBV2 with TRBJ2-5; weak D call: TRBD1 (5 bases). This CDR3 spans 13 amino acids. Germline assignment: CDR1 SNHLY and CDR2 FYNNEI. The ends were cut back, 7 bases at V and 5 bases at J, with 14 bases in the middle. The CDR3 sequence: CASKGPVGETQYF. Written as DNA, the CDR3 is TGTGCCAGCAAGGGGCCAGTGGGGGAGACCCAGTACTTC.

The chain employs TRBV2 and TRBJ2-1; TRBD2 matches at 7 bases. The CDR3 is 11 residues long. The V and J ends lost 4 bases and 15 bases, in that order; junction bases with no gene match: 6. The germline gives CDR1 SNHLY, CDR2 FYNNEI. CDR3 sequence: CASSAGTKVFF. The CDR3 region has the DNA TGTGCCAGCAGTGCCGGGACTAAGGTGTTCTTC. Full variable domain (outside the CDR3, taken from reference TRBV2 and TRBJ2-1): EPEVTQTPSHQVTQMGQEVILRCVPISNHLYFYWYRQILGQKVEFLVSFYNNEISEKSEIFDDQFSVERPDGSNFTLKIRSTKLEDSAMYFCASSAGTKVFFGPGTRLTVL.

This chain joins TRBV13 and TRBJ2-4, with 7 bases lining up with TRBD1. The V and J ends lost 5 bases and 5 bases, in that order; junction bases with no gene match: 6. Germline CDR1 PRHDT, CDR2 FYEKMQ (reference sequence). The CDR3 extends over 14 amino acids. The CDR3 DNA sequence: TGTGCCAGCAGCACCGGGACAGCTGAAAACATTCAGTACTTC. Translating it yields CASSTGTAENIQYF.

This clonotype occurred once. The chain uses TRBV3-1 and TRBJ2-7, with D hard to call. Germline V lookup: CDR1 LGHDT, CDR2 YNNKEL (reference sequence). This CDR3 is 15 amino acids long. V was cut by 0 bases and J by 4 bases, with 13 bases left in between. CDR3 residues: CASSQDTSLHYEQYF. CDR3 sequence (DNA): TGTGCCAGCAGCCAAGATACCTCCCTTCATTACGAGCAGTACTTC.